One sample yielded the 28 T cell receptor beta chains listed below, sequenced in a study of blood T cell repertoires in COVID-19. Method: immunoSEQ multiplex PCR; TCRdb's copy keeps in-frame clones and lacks some. The repertoire includes about 120,000 clones, roughly four fifths of them detected once, and approximately 10% sits in the top ten. Source material: peripheral blood. The source is a man aged 60-69 years with acute or convalescent COVID-19.

This chain links TRBV11-2 with TRBJ1-1; TRBD1 agrees at 10 bases. The length of the CDR3 is 13 residues. Germline V CDR1 and CDR2: SGHAT, FQNNGV. Losses at the gene ends were 5 bases for V and 6 bases for J; bases not matched to a gene: 3. CDR3 amino acids: CASSAGTGAEAFF. CDR3 nucleotide sequence: TGTGCCAGCAGCGCAGGGACAGGGGCTGAAGCTTTCTTT.

This rearrangement joins TRBV3-1 (or the pseudogene TRBV3-2) to TRBJ2-3, with TRBD2 as a possible D gene (6 bases). This CDR3 spans 14 amino acids. V shed 6 bases and J shed 0 bases, with 10 bases lying between them. Germline V CDR1 and CDR2: LGHDT, YNNKEL (reference sequence). The CDR3 protein is CASRGGGSTDTQYF. The CDR3 DNA is TGTGCCAGCAGGGGAGGCGGGAGCACAGATACGCAGTATTTT.

This chain uses TRBV9 with TRBJ1-5; the D is unclear. This CDR3 region has 14 residues. The germline V gene has CDR1 SGDLS and CDR2 YYNGEE. The ends were cut back, 4 bases at V and 0 bases at J, with 8 bases in the middle. Written as DNA, the CDR3 is TGTGCCAGCAGCCCGCAGTATAGCAATCAGCCCCAGCATTTT. Translation gives CASSPQYSNQPQHF.

V gene TRBV5-1 combines with J gene TRBJ1-2, with D unresolved. The CDR3 totals 15 residues. CDR1 and CDR2 (germline): SGHRS, YFSETQ. V lost 0 bases to trimming and J lost 1 base, with 10 bases between them. CDR3 sequence (DNA): TGCGCCAGCAGCTTGGGGAGGTGGGATAACTATGGCTACACCTTC. The encoded protein is CASSLGRWDNYGYTF.

About this clone itself: A junction end diverges from the germline sequence, so it may reflect a read error. The J gene is TRBJ2-3, the V gene TRBV7-9, with 8 bases aligning to TRBD1. CDR1 is SEHNR, CDR2 FQNEAQ, per germline (reference sequence). The CDR3 runs 14 residues. The CDR3 here is CASTRTGSLNQLAF. CDR3 nucleotides: TGTGCCAGCACCCGGACAGGGTCGCTAAACCAACTCGCTTTT.

The rearrangement joins TRBV12-3 or TRBV12-4 to TRBJ1-2; no definite D call. This CDR3 comprises 13 residues. V lost 1 base, J lost 7 bases, and 10 bases lay in between. CDR3 residues: CASSLVGRGGYTF. The CDR3 DNA sequence: TGTGCCAGCAGTTTAGTGGGTCGGGGTGGCTACACCTTC.

The J gene is TRBJ1-4, the V gene TRBV18; perhaps TRBD1 as D (5 bases). The CDR3 has 12 residues. CDR1 KGHSH and CDR2 LQKENI come from the germline V gene. V gave up 6 bases and J gave up 7 bases, with 9 bases separating them. CDR3 protein: CASSGLGEKLFF. CDR3 nucleotides: TGTGCCAGCTCGGGGCTCGGTGAAAAACTGTTTTTT.

This clone is a singleton in its sample. This chain connects TRBV9 to TRBJ2-1, with unresolved D. Germline V gene lookup returns CDR1 SGDLS and CDR2 YYNGEE. V lost 1 base, J lost 7 bases, and 3 bases lay in between. The CDR3 is 11 residues long. DNA of the CDR3: TGTGCCAGCAGCGTACGGAATGAGCAGTTCTTC. Residues: CASSVRNEQFF.

This clone occurred a few times. V and J are TRBV6-5 and TRBJ1-2; D ambiguous. The CDR3 has 13 residues. V was cut by 8 bases and J by 4 bases, with 14 bases left in between. The germline CDR1 and CDR2 sequences are MNHEY and SVGAGI. The DNA for the CDR3 is TGTGCCAGCCGACCTCCGGGAACCTATGGCTACACCTTC. Translation gives CASRPPGTYGYTF.

This chain connects TRBV6-1 to TRBJ2-1; 12 bases align to TRBD2. This CDR3 region has 19 residues. Trimming removed 0 bases from V and 5 bases from J; junction bases left unmatched: 11. The germline gives CDR1 MNHNS, CDR2 SASEGT. CDR3 nucleotide sequence: TGTGCCAGCAGTGAAGCTCCTAGCGGGAGGGCCCTCGAGCACAATGAGCAGTTCTTC. Its protein is CASSEAPSGRALEHNEQFF.

This sequence joins TRBV18 and TRBJ2-7; 8 bases fit TRBD1. Germline CDR1 KGHSH, CDR2 LQKENI. V lost 5 bases and J lost 3; bases outside the gene matches: 3. The CDR3 spans 13 residues. CDR3 coding DNA: TGTGCCAGCTCAGAGGGACAGGACTACGAGCAGTACTTC. The encoded protein is CASSEGQDYEQYF.

The genes are TRBV30 and TRBJ2-6; D is perhaps TRBD1 (7 bases). The germline V gene has CDR1 GTSNPN and CDR2 SVGIG (reference sequence). The CDR3 is 17 amino acids. With 8 bases removed from V and 0 bases from J, the gap between germline ends came to 20 bases. CDR3 DNA sequence: TGTGCCACACGACAGGGAGGTAGTCGCTCTGGGGCCAACGTCCTGACTTTC. Its protein product is CATRQGGSRSGANVLTF.

V is TRBV3-1 (or the pseudogene TRBV3-2) and J is TRBJ2-7; 11 bases fit TRBD2. This CDR3 is built from 18 residues. Per the germline V gene, CDR1 is LGHDT and CDR2 is YNNKEL (reference sequence). With 4 bases clipped from V and 6 bases from J, the junction kept 17 bases outside the gene matches. This CDR3 is CASSPFLNSGRASSEQYF. For the CDR3, the DNA is TGTGCCAGCAGCCCATTCCTCAATAGCGGGAGGGCCTCATCCGAGCAGTACTTC.

This sequence joins TRBV28 and TRBJ2-2; 7 bases match TRBD2. Germline lookup yields CDR1 MDHEN and CDR2 SYDVKM. Germline trimming cut 2 bases from V and 1 base from J; bases unmatched to any gene: 4. This CDR3 comprises 16 residues. CDR3 bases: TGTGCCAGCAGTTTAGGTGGCGGGGGGAACACCGGGGAGCTGTTTTTT. It translates to CASSLGGGGNTGELFF.

This rearrangement joins TRBV10-1 to TRBJ2-2; TRBD2 aligns across 9 bases. The CDR3 loop spans 14 amino acids. J was trimmed by 1 base and V by 9 bases; bases with no gene match: 3. The germline CDR1 and CDR2 sequences are WNHNN and SYGVQD (reference sequence). Written as DNA, the CDR3 is TGCGCCAGTAGACTAGCGGAGAACACCGGGGAGCTGTTTTTT. This translates into CASRLAENTGELFF.

V and J are TRBV28 and TRBJ1-5, with D unresolved. The V end was cut by 5 bases, the J end by 11 bases, with 19 bases between. The CDR3 runs to 14 residues. The germline CDR1 and CDR2 sequences are MDHEN and SYDVKM. The CDR3 loop reads CASSPETSRGSQHF. CDR3 in DNA: TGTGCCAGCAGTCCGGAGACAAGTCGCGGGTCCCAGCATTTT.

CDR3 amino acids: CASSFRANTQYF. CDR3 bases: TGTGCCAGCAGCTTCAGGGCGAATACGCAGTATTTT. The chain links TRBV5-8 to TRBJ2-3, with D possibly being TRBD1 (5 bases). The germline V gene encodes CDR1 SGHTS and CDR2 YDEGEE. The V end was cut by 2 bases, the J end by 7 bases, with 8 bases between. CDR3 size: 12 residues.

A word on this clone: The sample carries other DNA sequences with the same CDR3. This chain joins TRBV18 and TRBJ2-2; 10 positions match TRBD1. The germline gives CDR1 KGHSH, CDR2 LQKENI. The junction had 4 bases not matched to a gene; V was cut back by 3 bases and J by 3 bases. The CDR3 has 16 residues. The CDR3 sequence: CASSPRTGGDTGELFF. The DNA of the CDR3 is TGTGCCAGCTCACCTCGGACAGGGGGAGACACCGGGGAGCTGTTTTTT.

This clone has a handful of counts. Other DNA sequences in the same sample also yield this CDR3. The chain links TRBV5-1 to TRBJ2-7; maybe TRBD1 (6 bases). Trimming pared 1 base from V and 4 bases from J, leaving 12 bases between. This CDR3 has 14 residues. In germline, CDR1 is SGHRS, CDR2 YFSETQ. The CDR3: CASSLSTGPYEQYF. Here the CDR3 DNA reads TGCGCCAGCAGCTTGTCGACAGGTCCGTACGAGCAGTACTTC.

The sample holds one count of this clone. The chain links TRBV28 to TRBJ1-3; possibly TRBD1 for D (6 bases). Germline-derived CDR1 and CDR2 are MDHEN and SYDVKM. The germline V and J ends were trimmed by 5 bases and 0 bases, with 17 bases remaining between them. CDR3 length: 17 residues. The CDR3 here is CASSPAQGEFSGNTIYF. CDR3 DNA sequence: TGTGCCAGCAGTCCGGCACAGGGCGAGTTCTCTGGAAACACCATATATTTT.

V gene TRBV10-3 combines with J gene TRBJ2-1; 9 nucleotides line up with TRBD2. The germline gives CDR1 ENHRY, CDR2 SYGVKD. The length of the CDR3 is 15 residues. Trimming took 8 bases from V and 12 from J; bases not matched to a gene: 17. The CDR3 DNA follows: TGTGCCATCGCGTCCCTCGTAGCGGGGGCGGGTGGGCAGTTCTTC. This sequence encodes CAIASLVAGAGGQFF.

The rearrangement joins TRBV7-9 to TRBJ1-6; weak D call: TRBD1 (6 bases). CDR1 SEHNR and CDR2 FQNEAQ come from the germline V gene (reference sequence). Trimming cost V 8 bases and J 3 bases, with 11 bases left between them. The CDR3 contains 14 residues. The CDR3: CASEGTSYNSPLHF. The CDR3 DNA reads as TGTGCCAGCGAGGGGACAAGCTATAATTCACCCCTCCACTTT.

The V call is TRBV2, the J call TRBJ2-7; 8 bases fit TRBD2. Germline-derived CDR1 and CDR2 are SNHLY and FYNNEI. The trim removed 5 bases at V and 2 bases at J, leaving 8 bases unmatched. There are 15 residues in the CDR3. In DNA, the CDR3 is TGTGCCAGCAGTCCCCGACTAGCGCAGGCCTACGAGCAGTACTTC. As protein: CASSPRLAQAYEQYF.

The chain combines TRBV24-1 with TRBJ1-2; 8 bases map to TRBD1. With V trimmed by 4 bases and J by 5 bases, 8 bases remained unmatched. Germline V CDR1 and CDR2: KGHDR, SFDVKD. The CDR3 runs 15 residues. The CDR3 DNA sequence: TGTGCCACCAGTGACCCGACAGGGGCGGAGTATGGCTACACCTTC. Its protein product is CATSDPTGAEYGYTF.

The chain links TRBV5-1 to TRBJ1-2, with D perhaps TRBD1 (6 bases). Germline CDR1 is SGHRS and CDR2 is YFSETQ. Trimming took 2 bases from V and 3 from J, leaving 11 bases between them. The CDR3 covers 14 residues. This CDR3 is CASSFTGFDYGYTF. The CDR3 DNA follows: TGCGCCAGCAGCTTCACAGGGTTCGACTATGGCTACACCTTC.

The chain links TRBV15 to TRBJ1-4; D ambiguous. The ends were cut back, 1 base at V and 5 bases at J, with 5 bases in the middle. The CDR3 is 13 residues long. Per germline, CDR1 LNHNV and CDR2 YYDKDF (reference sequence). The CDR3 reads CATSRVQNEKLFF. The CDR3 region has the DNA TGTGCCACCAGCAGAGTCCAGAATGAAAAACTGTTTTTT.

The V and J genes are TRBV7-9 and TRBJ2-2; D unresolved. Germline V gives CDR1 SEHNR, CDR2 FQNEAQ (reference sequence). Between the trimmed V and J ends, which lost 5 bases and 6 bases, there was a span of 16 bases. This CDR3 is 15 amino acids long. The CDR3 sequence: CASSVLTAVPGELFF. The CDR3 DNA reads as TGTGCCAGCAGCGTTCTGACGGCGGTCCCCGGGGAGCTGTTTTTT.

This chain joins TRBV19 and TRBJ2-1, with D perhaps matching TRBD2 (5 bases). Germline assignment: CDR1 LNHDA and CDR2 SQIVND (reference sequence). The CDR3 totals 12 residues. V shed 2 bases and J shed 9 bases, with 8 bases lying between them. DNA of the CDR3: TGTGCCAGTAGTATATTCGCGGGTGAGCAGTTCTTC. This encodes CASSIFAGEQFF.